This T cell receptor beta chain was obtained from a study of CD8 T cells in Susac syndrome. Study results and limitations: By the study's own acknowledgment, its TCR sequencing and HLA analysis included relatively few individuals.

Sequencing of TCR beta covered CD8+ and CD4+ T cells obtained from blood. In contrast to the negatively isolated CD8+ and CD4+ T cells, TEMRA cells were FACS-enriched. Comment on this clonotype: The antigen is unknown.

Germline CDR1 and CDR2: SGHRS and YFSETQ. The ends lost 5 bases at V and 3 bases at J; junction bases unmatched: 5. This CDR3 region has 15 residues. After extraction with the RNeasy kit, 0.5 to 1 ug of the RNA was reverse transcribed using random hexamers. MiXCR, applied by TCRdb to the immunoSEQ multiplex PCR reads, yields one record per CDR3 protein. There are 330,000 or so distinct CDR3 sequences in the sample; approximately 91% occur only once, and approximately 0.18% lies in the top ten. The V and J genes are TRBV5-1 and TRBJ1-4; 9 bases are a match to TRBD1. The sequence was obtained from a human donor with multiple sclerosis. The sample was CD8+ T cells from PBMCs. This chain's CDR3 is CASSTGQGPNEKLFF. For the CDR3, the DNA is TGCGCCAGCAGTACGGGACAGGGACCTAATGAAAAACTGTTTTTT.